This T cell receptor beta chain was observed in a study of glioma-infiltrating T cells after dendritic cell vaccination. V dropped 7 bases and J dropped 5; count of bases not matched to a gene: 10. The CDR3 runs to 14 residues. The germline V gene has CDR1 MNHNS and CDR2 SASEGT. Amplification used 60 V beta primers and 13 J beta primers. Using immunoSEQ multiplex PCR, the repertoire was profiled, and TCRdb retains in-frame clones only, with some absent. This sample has around 96,000 clones, with 79% found just once. The material sequenced was blood, taken before dendritic cell vaccination. This receptor was taken from a human donor with glioblastoma. The V call is TRBV6-1, the J call TRBJ1-1, with 7 bases that match TRBD1. CDR3 region: CASNLDRARTEAFF. For the CDR3, the DNA is TGTGCCAGCAACCTTGACAGGGCCCGGACTGAAGCTTTCTTT.